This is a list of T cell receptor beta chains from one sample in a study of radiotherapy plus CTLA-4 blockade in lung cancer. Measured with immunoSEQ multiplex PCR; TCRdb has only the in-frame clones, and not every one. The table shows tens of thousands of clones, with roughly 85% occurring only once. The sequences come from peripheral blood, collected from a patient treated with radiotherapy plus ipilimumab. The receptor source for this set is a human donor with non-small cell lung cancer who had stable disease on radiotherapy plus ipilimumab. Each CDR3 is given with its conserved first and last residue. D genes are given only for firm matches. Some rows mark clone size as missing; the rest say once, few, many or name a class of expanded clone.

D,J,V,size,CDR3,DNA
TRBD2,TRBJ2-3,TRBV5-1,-,CASTGRGDSPSTDTQYF,TGCGCCAGCACGGGGCGGGGGGACTCCCCTAGCACAGATACGCAGTATTTT
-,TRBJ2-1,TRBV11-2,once,CASSLKADGGKQFF,TGTGCCAGCAGCTTAAAAGCTGACGGCGGGAAGCAGTTCTTC
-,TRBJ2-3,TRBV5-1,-,CASSLRSKGSLTSTQYF,TGCGCCAGCAGCTTGAGGTCCAAGGGGTCCCTGACAAGTACGCAGTATTTT
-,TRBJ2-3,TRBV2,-,CASSVPTGQITQYF,TGTGCCAGCAGTGTCCCGACAGGTCAGATCACGCAGTATTTT
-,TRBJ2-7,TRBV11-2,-,CASSLESNEQYF,TGTGCCAGCAGCCTGGAGTCAAACGAGCAGTACTTC
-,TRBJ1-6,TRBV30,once,CAWSTSVRDSPLHF,TGTGCCTGGAGTACCTCGGTCCGAGATTCACCCCTCCACTTT
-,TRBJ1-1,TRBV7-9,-,CASSGQPESEAFF,TGTGCCAGCAGCGGACAGCCCGAGTCTGAAGCTTTCTTT
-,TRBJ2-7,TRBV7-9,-,CASSPDQGYEQYF,TGTGCCAGCAGCCCGGACCAGGGGTACGAGCAGTACTTC
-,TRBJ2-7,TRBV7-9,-,CASSTGGGWYEQYF,TGTGCCAGCAGCACAGGGGGAGGGTGGTACGAGCAGTACTTC
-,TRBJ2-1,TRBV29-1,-,CSATSGGRDNEQFF,TGCAGCGCTACAAGTGGGGGAAGAGACAATGAGCAGTTCTTC
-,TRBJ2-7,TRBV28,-,CASSSSGGTSYEQYF,TGTGCCAGCAGTTCTTCCGGGGGAACATCCTACGAGCAGTACTTC
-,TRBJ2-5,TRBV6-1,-,CASSKNRVQETQYF,TGTGCCAGCAGTAAAAACAGGGTACAAGAGACCCAGTACTTC
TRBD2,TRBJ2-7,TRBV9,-,CASSGGTSGESYEQYF,TGTGCCAGCAGCGGGGGGACTAGCGGGGAGTCCTACGAGCAGTACTTC
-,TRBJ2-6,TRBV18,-,CASSQQDSGANVLTF,TGTGCCAGCTCGCAACAGGACTCTGGGGCCAACGTCCTGACTTTC
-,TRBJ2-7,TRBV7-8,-,CASSGFDIYEQYF,TGTGCCAGCAGCGGATTCGACATCTACGAGCAGTACTTC
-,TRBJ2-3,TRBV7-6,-,CASSLSRGADTQYF,TGTGCCAGCAGCTTAAGTAGGGGCGCAGATACGCAGTATTTT
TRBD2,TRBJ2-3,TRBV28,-,CASSPGVAGVTDTQYF,TGTGCCAGCAGTCCTGGGGTAGCGGGGGTCACAGATACGCAGTATTTT
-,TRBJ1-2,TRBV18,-,CASSPRNNYGYTF,TGTGCCAGCTCACCGAGAAATAACTATGGCTACACCTTC
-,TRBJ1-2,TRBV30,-,CAWSVLGEGYTF,TGTGCCTGGAGTGTACTAGGGGAAGGCTACACCTTC
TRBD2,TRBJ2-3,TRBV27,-,CASSTSGRSDTQYF,TGTGCCAGCAGTACTAGCGGGAGGTCAGATACGCAGTATTTT
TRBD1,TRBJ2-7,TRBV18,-,CASSQKQGAPSYEQYF,TGTGCCAGCTCACAAAAGCAGGGGGCACCCTCCTACGAGCAGTACTTC
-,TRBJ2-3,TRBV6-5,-,CASSYSSDTQYF,TGTGCCAGCAGTTACTCGTCTGATACGCAGTATTTT
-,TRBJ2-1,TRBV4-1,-,CASSQIWTSSYNEQFF,TGCGCCAGCAGCCAAATCTGGACCAGCTCCTACAATGAGCAGTTCTTC
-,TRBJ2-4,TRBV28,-,CASSLADDGENIQYF,TGTGCCAGCAGTTTGGCCGATGACGGCGAAAACATTCAGTACTTC
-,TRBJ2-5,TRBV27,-,CASSLWGTQETQYF,TGTGCCAGCAGTTTATGGGGCACCCAAGAGACCCAGTACTTC
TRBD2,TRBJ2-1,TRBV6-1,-,CASRTSGSSYNEQFF,TGTGCCAGCAGAACTAGCGGAAGCTCCTACAATGAGCAGTTCTTC
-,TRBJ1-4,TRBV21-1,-,CASLHGQGATNEKLFF,TGTGCCAGCTTGCATGGACAGGGGGCAACTAATGAAAAACTGTTTTTT
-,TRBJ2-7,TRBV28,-,CASSTGPGYEQYF,TGTGCCAGCAGTACGGGGCCGGGCTACGAGCAGTACTTC
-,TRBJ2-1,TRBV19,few,CASSIGGVNEQFF,TGTGCCAGTAGTATAGGGGGGGTAAATGAGCAGTTCTTC
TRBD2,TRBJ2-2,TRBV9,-,CASSVVPSGGARTGELFF,TGTGCCAGCAGCGTAGTTCCCAGCGGGGGGGCCAGGACCGGGGAGCTGTTTTTT
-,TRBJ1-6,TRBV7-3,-,CASSLSRVGGGSPLHF,TGTGCCAGCAGCTTATCTAGGGTCGGGGGCGGTTCACCCCTCCACTTT
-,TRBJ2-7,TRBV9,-,CASSPGTYGEQYF,TGTGCCAGCAGCCCCGGGACTTACGGCGAGCAGTACTTC
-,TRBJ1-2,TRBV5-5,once,CASSLRVNYGYTF,TGTGCCAGCAGCTTGCGGGTTAACTATGGCTACACCTTC
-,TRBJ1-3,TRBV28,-,CASSYYQRTKTSGSGNTIYF,TGTGCCAGCAGTTATTACCAAAGAACTAAGACATCCGGTTCTGGAAACACCATATATTTT
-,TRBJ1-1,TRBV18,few,CASSPPRGGNTEAFF,TGTGCCAGCTCACCACCACGAGGGGGGAACACTGAAGCTTTCTTT
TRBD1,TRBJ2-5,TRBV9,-,CASSVGGTGPQETQYF,TGTGCCAGCAGCGTAGGCGGGACAGGGCCCCAAGAGACCCAGTACTTC
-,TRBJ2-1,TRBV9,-,CASREIGAEYTEQFF,TGTGCCAGCAGGGAAATCGGGGCCGAATACACTGAGCAGTTCTTC
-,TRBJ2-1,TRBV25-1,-,CASNIGGPYNEQFF,TGTGCCAGCAATATCGGGGGTCCCTACAATGAGCAGTTCTTC
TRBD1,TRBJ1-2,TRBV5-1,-,CASSLERGRRGYTF,TGCGCCAGCAGCTTGGAAAGGGGGCGACGAGGCTACACCTTC
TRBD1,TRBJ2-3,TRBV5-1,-,CASSFSGTGTQYF,TGCGCCAGCAGCTTTTCCGGGACAGGAACGCAGTATTTT
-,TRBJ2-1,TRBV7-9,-,CASSLKGAAYNEQFF,TGTGCCAGCAGCTTAAAGGGAGCGGCTTACAATGAGCAGTTCTTC
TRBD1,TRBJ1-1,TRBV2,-,CASTRGTDTEAFF,TGTGCCAGCACCAGGGGGACGGACACTGAAGCTTTCTTT
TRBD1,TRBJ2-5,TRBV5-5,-,CASSWRQGAAETQYF,TGTGCCAGCAGCTGGAGACAGGGGGCGGCGGAGACCCAGTACTTC